The 2 T cell receptor beta chains listed next were all sequenced from one sample in a study of blood T cell repertoires in COVID-19. Generated by immunoSEQ multiplex PCR, the TCRdb table keeps only in-frame clones and is missing some. The data show some 75,000 clones, with 75% to 95% seen just once and less than 8.5% held by the top ten. The sample taken for sequencing was peripheral blood. The receptors were gathered from a human donor in a cohort sampled during active COVID-19.

This chain joins TRBV19 and TRBJ1-1; possible D gene TRBD1, 5 bases. The V gene's germline CDR1 is LNHDA and CDR2 SQIVND (reference sequence). CDR3 length: 13 amino acids. The V end was cut by 3 bases, the J end by 8 bases, with 13 bases between. The CDR3, as DNA: TGTGCCAGTAGTATCGAGCCCAGGGCCGAAGCTTTCTTT. Amino acid sequence: CASSIEPRAEAFF.

Worth noting for this clone: This CDR3 is also generated by other DNA sequences in the sample. This chain joins TRBV9 and TRBJ1-3, with D unresolved. This CDR3 has 12 residues. Per the germline V gene, CDR1 is SGDLS and CDR2 is YYNGEE. V lost 4 bases, J lost 4 bases, and 6 bases lay in between. In DNA form, the CDR3 reads TGTGCCAGCAGCCCACGGGGAAACACCATATATTTT. This codes for CASSPRGNTIYF.